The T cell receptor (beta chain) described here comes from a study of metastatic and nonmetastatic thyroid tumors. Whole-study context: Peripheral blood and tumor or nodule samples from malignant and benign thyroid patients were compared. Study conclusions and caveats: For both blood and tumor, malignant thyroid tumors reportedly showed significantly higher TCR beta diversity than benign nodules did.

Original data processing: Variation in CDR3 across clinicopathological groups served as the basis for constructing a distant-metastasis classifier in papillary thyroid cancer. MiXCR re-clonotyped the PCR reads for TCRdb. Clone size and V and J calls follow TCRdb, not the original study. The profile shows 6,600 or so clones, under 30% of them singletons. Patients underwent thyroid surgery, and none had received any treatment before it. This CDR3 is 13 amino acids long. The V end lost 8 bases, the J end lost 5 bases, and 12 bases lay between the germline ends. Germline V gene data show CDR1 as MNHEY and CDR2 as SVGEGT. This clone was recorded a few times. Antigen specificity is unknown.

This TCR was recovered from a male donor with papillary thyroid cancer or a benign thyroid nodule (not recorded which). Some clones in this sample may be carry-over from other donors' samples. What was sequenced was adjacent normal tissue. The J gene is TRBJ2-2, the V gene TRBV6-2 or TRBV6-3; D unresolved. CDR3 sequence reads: CASGQVPTGELFF. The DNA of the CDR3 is TGTGCCAGCGGGCAGGTACCAACCGGGGAGCTGTTTTTT.